Listed below are T cell receptor beta chains from one sample, sequenced in a study of OX40 agonist ivuxolimab in advanced cancers. Clones were read by immunoSEQ multiplex PCR, and TCRdb kept only the in-frame ones, dropping some. The data show around 80,000 clones, 94% seen once. Here the sequenced sample was CD4+ or CD8+ T cells sorted from blood, taken in a trial of the OX40 agonist ivuxolimab. Source of these receptors: an adult with an advanced solid tumor such as melanoma, head and neck, liver or kidney cancer. Both conserved end residues are part of each CDR3. A D gene is named only where the DNA matches it firmly. Size is omitted from some rows. Given values are once, few, many or a class for expanded clones.

size: -
V: TRBV4-3
J: TRBJ2-3
D: TRBD2
DNA: TGCGCCAGCAGCCAAGAGCCTAGCGGGGGCCTGAGCACAGATACGCAGTATTTT
CDR3: CASSQEPSGGLSTDTQYF

size: -
V: TRBV25-1
J: TRBJ2-7
D: -
DNA: TGTGCCAGCAGTGATATCGGGAGTTACGAGCAGTACTTC
CDR3: CASSDIGSYEQYF

size: -
V: TRBV27
J: TRBJ2-1
D: -
DNA: TGTGCCAGCAGTTTGGGGAGTGAGCAGTTCTTC
CDR3: CASSLGSEQFF

size: -
V: TRBV9
J: TRBJ2-5
D: -
DNA: TGTGCCAGCAGCGTAGCCCCGGTTAGGGAGACCCAGTACTTC
CDR3: CASSVAPVRETQYF

size: -
V: TRBV4-1
J: TRBJ2-7
D: -
DNA: TGCGCCAGCAGCCTAGGGGGGTCGAGCGGGCAGTACTTC
CDR3: CASSLGGSSGQYF

size: -
V: TRBV19
J: TRBJ1-1
D: -
DNA: TGTGCCAGTAGTATTTGGGGACGGACTGAAGCTTTCTTT
CDR3: CASSIWGRTEAFF

size: -
V: TRBV15
J: TRBJ1-4
D: -
DNA: TGTGCCACCAGCTACGAGGGAGTACTTAATGAAAAACTGTTTTTT
CDR3: CATSYEGVLNEKLFF

size: -
V: TRBV7-9
J: TRBJ1-1
D: -
DNA: TGTGCCAGCAGCCCCCTCTTGGGGGTGAACACTGAAGCTTTCTTT
CDR3: CASSPLLGVNTEAFF

size: -
V: TRBV7-9
J: TRBJ2-7
D: -
DNA: TGTGCCAGCAGCCCGCGGGACGGACGCTCCTACGAGCAGTACTTC
CDR3: CASSPRDGRSYEQYF

size: -
V: TRBV6-6
J: TRBJ2-1
D: -
DNA: TGTGCCAGCAGTTTAGCCGCAGACAATGAGCAGTTCTTC
CDR3: CASSLAADNEQFF

size: -
V: TRBV19
J: TRBJ1-1
D: -
DNA: TGTGCCAGTAGTCTCAGTACTGAAGCTTTCTTT
CDR3: CASSLSTEAFF

size: -
V: TRBV6-5
J: TRBJ1-5
D: -
DNA: TGTGCCAGCAGTTACGGGGCATATAGCAATCAGCCCCAGCATTTT
CDR3: CASSYGAYSNQPQHF

size: -
V: TRBV19
J: TRBJ1-2
D: TRBD1
DNA: TGTGCCAGTAGTATCTCTGGGACAGGGGGAAAGGCTGGCTACACCTTC
CDR3: CASSISGTGGKAGYTF

size: -
V: TRBV27
J: TRBJ1-2
D: TRBD1
DNA: TGTGCCAGCAGTCCACAGGGGGCTAACTATGGCTACACCTTC
CDR3: CASSPQGANYGYTF

size: -
V: TRBV30
J: TRBJ1-6
D: -
DNA: TGTGCCTGGAGTGAAGGTACGCCCTATAATTCACCCCTCCACTTT
CDR3: CAWSEGTPYNSPLHF

size: -
V: TRBV4-3
J: TRBJ1-6
D: -
DNA: TGCGCCAGCAGCCAAGGAGGGGCTGACTCCTATAATTCACCCCTCCACTTT
CDR3: CASSQGGADSYNSPLHF

size: -
V: TRBV2
J: TRBJ1-1
D: -
DNA: TGTGCCAGCGGGGGACTCCTGAACACTGAAGCTTTCTTT
CDR3: CASGGLLNTEAFF

size: -
V: TRBV27
J: TRBJ1-2
D: TRBD1
DNA: TGTGCCACCCGACAGGGAAGAGGCTACACCTTC
CDR3: CATRQGRGYTF

size: -
V: TRBV7-6
J: TRBJ1-5
D: TRBD1
DNA: TGTGCCAGCAGCTTAGTGCAGGGGGGAAATCAGCCCCAGCATTTT
CDR3: CASSLVQGGNQPQHF

size: -
V: TRBV29-1
J: TRBJ2-1
D: TRBD2
DNA: TGCAGCGTTCACAACGTCCCTAGCGGGGCCCCATCGACCGATGAGCAGTTCTTC
CDR3: CSVHNVPSGAPSTDEQFF

size: -
V: TRBV9
J: TRBJ2-1
D: TRBD1
DNA: TGTGCCAGCAGCGTGGGACAGGGCAACAATGAGCAGTTCTTC
CDR3: CASSVGQGNNEQFF

size: once
V: TRBV4-3
J: TRBJ1-1
D: TRBD1
DNA: TGCGCCAGCAGCCAAGCAGACAGGGGGCGGGAGGACACTGAAGCTTTCTTT
CDR3: CASSQADRGREDTEAFF

size: -
V: TRBV27
J: TRBJ1-5
D: -
DNA: TGTGCCAGCAGTTTATGGGTGGGGGATCAGCCCCAGCATTTT
CDR3: CASSLWVGDQPQHF

size: -
V: TRBV9
J: TRBJ2-7
D: -
DNA: TGTGCCAGCAGCTCATCCTACGAGCAGTACTTC
CDR3: CASSSSYEQYF

size: -
V: TRBV4-3
J: TRBJ1-1
D: -
DNA: TGCGCCAGCAGCCAACCCACAGCCAGGGGCACTGAAGCTTTCTTT
CDR3: CASSQPTARGTEAFF

size: -
V: TRBV11-3
J: TRBJ2-3
D: -
DNA: TGTGCCAGCAGCGGCCGGACACTTGTAGATACGCAGTATTTT
CDR3: CASSGRTLVDTQYF

size: -
V: TRBV28
J: TRBJ2-7
D: TRBD1
DNA: TGTGCCAGCAGTTTAACAGGGGGAATCTACGAGCAGTACTTC
CDR3: CASSLTGGIYEQYF

size: -
V: TRBV2
J: TRBJ1-6
D: -
DNA: TGTGCCAGGGACGAGTCAGGGGATAATTCACCCCTCCACTTT
CDR3: CARDESGDNSPLHF

size: -
V: TRBV5-1
J: TRBJ2-7
D: -
DNA: TGCGCCAGCAGCCCCAGGGGCATCAACGAGCAGTACTTC
CDR3: CASSPRGINEQYF

size: -
V: TRBV20-1
J: TRBJ1-5
D: -
DNA: TGCAGTGCTAGAGAGACCGGTATTCAGCATTTT
CDR3: CSARETGIQHF

size: once
V: TRBV6-4
J: TRBJ1-1
D: -
DNA: TGTGCCAGCAGTGTAATGACCTGGGACAAGCAGTGGAACACTGAAGCTTTCTTT
CDR3: CASSVMTWDKQWNTEAFF

size: -
V: TRBV7-9
J: TRBJ1-5
D: -
DNA: TGCGCCAGCAGCCAAGATCTTTTGGATCAGCCCCAGCATTTT
CDR3: CASSQDLLDQPQHF

size: -
V: TRBV5-1
J: TRBJ2-6
D: -
DNA: TGCGCCAGCACTGGGGCCAACGTCCTGACTTTC
CDR3: CASTGANVLTF

size: -
V: TRBV15
J: TRBJ1-2
D: -
DNA: TGTGCCACCAGCAGAGGGGGGTTCTATGGCTACACCTTC
CDR3: CATSRGGFYGYTF

size: -
V: TRBV7-8
J: TRBJ2-7
D: -
DNA: TGTGCCAGCAGCTTAGACGGCAGCCTGGACGAGCAGTACTTC
CDR3: CASSLDGSLDEQYF

size: -
V: TRBV19
J: TRBJ1-1
D: -
DNA: TGTGCCAGCCGCTGGCAGAACACTGAAGCTTTCTTT
CDR3: CASRWQNTEAFF

size: -
V: TRBV11-2
J: TRBJ1-6
D: -
DNA: TGTGCCAGCAGCTTAGAGGGGCCGGGACTCTCCTATAATTCACCCCTCCACTTT
CDR3: CASSLEGPGLSYNSPLHF

size: once
V: TRBV6-5
J: TRBJ1-6
D: -
DNA: TGTGCCAGCAGTTACGGCTGGGGACCCCTCCACTTT
CDR3: CASSYGWGPLHF

size: -
V: TRBV4-1
J: TRBJ1-5
D: -
DNA: TGCGCCAGCAGCCAAGAAAATCAGCCCCAGCATTTT
CDR3: CASSQENQPQHF

size: -
V: TRBV4-2
J: TRBJ1-2
D: TRBD1
DNA: TGTGCCAGCAGCCAAGGTGTTCGGGACAGGGGTGACTATGGCTACACCTTC
CDR3: CASSQGVRDRGDYGYTF

size: -
V: TRBV9
J: TRBJ2-5
D: -
DNA: TGTGCCAGCAGCGTAGATGGTAGCGGAAGGGAGACCCAGTACTTC
CDR3: CASSVDGSGRETQYF

size: -
V: TRBV5-6
J: TRBJ2-7
D: -
DNA: TGTGCCAGCAGCCCGGGGGCGACCTACGAGCAGTACTTC
CDR3: CASSPGATYEQYF

size: -
V: TRBV11-2
J: TRBJ1-2
D: -
DNA: TGTGCCAGCAGCTTAGGGGGGGCTCTCGGCTATGGCTACACCTTC
CDR3: CASSLGGALGYGYTF

size: -
V: TRBV6-5
J: TRBJ2-7
D: -
DNA: TGTGCCAGCAGCGAAGACTTAAACGAGCAGTACTTC
CDR3: CASSEDLNEQYF

size: -
V: TRBV30
J: TRBJ1-1
D: -
DNA: TGTGCCTGGAGTGTCCCTACTGAAGCTTTCTTT
CDR3: CAWSVPTEAFF

size: -
V: TRBV19
J: TRBJ1-1
D: -
DNA: TGTGCCAGTAGCCCCGGTGGCTTGAACACTGAAGCTTTCTTT
CDR3: CASSPGGLNTEAFF

size: -
V: TRBV19
J: TRBJ2-7
D: -
DNA: TGTGCCAGTAGTATTGCATACCCATCCTACGAGCAGTACTTC
CDR3: CASSIAYPSYEQYF

size: -
V: TRBV18
J: TRBJ1-1
D: -
DNA: TGTGCCAGCTCACCCCCCTTGGCCCCCCACACTGAAGCTTTCTTT
CDR3: CASSPPLAPHTEAFF

size: -
V: TRBV15
J: TRBJ1-5
D: -
DNA: TGTGCCACCAGCAGAGGGGCGAAAGGGAGCAATCAGCCCCAGCATTTT
CDR3: CATSRGAKGSNQPQHF

size: once
V: TRBV10-2
J: TRBJ2-7
D: TRBD1
DNA: TGCGCCAGCAGTGAGTCGACAGGGGAATACGAGCAGTACTTC
CDR3: CASSESTGEYEQYF

size: -
V: TRBV28
J: TRBJ2-7
D: -
DNA: TGTGCCAGCACCTCCTGGACGGACTCCTACGAGCAGTACTTC
CDR3: CASTSWTDSYEQYF

size: -
V: TRBV6-6
J: TRBJ1-4
D: -
DNA: TGTGCCAGCAGTTACTTCAAGGGGGGGGAAGGTGAAAAACTGTTTTTT
CDR3: CASSYFKGGEGEKLFF

size: -
V: TRBV6-6
J: TRBJ1-4
D: -
DNA: TGTGCCAGCAGCCCCCGGGGGGCCGTTAATGAAAAACTGTTTTTT
CDR3: CASSPRGAVNEKLFF

size: -
V: TRBV27
J: TRBJ1-2
D: -
DNA: TGTGCCACCCTGACAGACTATGGCTACACCTTC
CDR3: CATLTDYGYTF

size: -
V: TRBV2
J: TRBJ1-5
D: TRBD1
DNA: TGTGCCAGCAGTACCGGGACAGACTACGATCAGCCCCAGCATTTT
CDR3: CASSTGTDYDQPQHF

size: -
V: TRBV4-3
J: TRBJ2-7
D: -
DNA: TGCGCCAGCAGCCAAGGCGTGGGGGGGCCAGGGCAGTACTTC
CDR3: CASSQGVGGPGQYF

size: -
V: TRBV5-1
J: TRBJ2-3
D: -
DNA: TGCGCCAGCAGCTTAAGCCCATGGACTAGCACAGATACGCAGTATTTT
CDR3: CASSLSPWTSTDTQYF

size: once
V: TRBV6-4
J: TRBJ1-1
D: TRBD1
DNA: TGTGCCAGCAGTGAGTCCAGACAGGGGACCACTGAAGCTTTCTTT
CDR3: CASSESRQGTTEAFF